This TCR beta chain was observed in a study of blood T cell repertoires in COVID-19. V lost 7 bases to trimming and J lost 1 base, with 16 bases between them. Germline lookup yields CDR1 SQVTM and CDR2 ANQGSEA. The CDR3 is 14 amino acids. Sequenced by immunoSEQ multiplex PCR; TCRdb stores in-frame clones only, minus some. Here the sample spans over 200,000 clones, about nine tenths being singletons. The chain has TRBV29-1 and TRBJ1-1, with a possible D match to TRBD1 (5 bases). The sequencing sample was made of peripheral blood. The receptor's source is a woman aged 55 to 70 with acute or convalescent COVID-19. The CDR3 DNA is TGCAGCGCCGACCGGGCCAGGGCGAACACTGAAGCTTTCTTT. It yields the protein CSADRARANTEAFF.